The T cell receptor beta chain described here comes from a study of cytomegalovirus exposure and HLA in healthy donors. CDR3 length equals 15 residues. Trimming took off 5 bases at V and 1 base at J, with 14 bases between the two ends. Germline lookup yields CDR1 SEHNR and CDR2 FQNEAQ (reference sequence). Vbeta (60) and Jbeta (13) primers were used in the PCR. Method: immunoSEQ multiplex PCR; TCRdb's copy keeps in-frame clones and lacks some. This table has roughly 160,000 clones, about 80% appearing once. What was sequenced was PBMCs. This receptor was obtained from a man in his fifties or sixties in good health and CMV-seropositive. The chain has TRBV7-9 and TRBJ1-1, with D maybe TRBD1 (5 bases). The CDR3, as DNA: TGTGCCAGCAGCCCACACTCGGGGGGGAACACTGAAGCTTTCTTT. Translated, it gives CASSPHSGGNTEAFF.